Below are 2 T cell receptor beta chains sequenced from a single sample in a study of blood T cell repertoires in COVID-19 (dated by TCRdb to between 2020 and 2021). Libraries were constructed by the immunoSEQ multiplex PCR assay. TCRdb carries this immuneACCESS record with in-frame sequences only. Its versions omit some clonotypes, under half of them owing to an unresolved V gene in the studies checked, with the rest unexplained. In this sample the table shows 150,000 to 200,000 clones, roughly 90% of which occur a single time. The top ten clones comprise 6.6% of the sample. The sample comprised PBMCs or T cells enriched from blood (not recorded which). These receptors were collected from a woman aged 45-65 years who had recovered from COVID-19.

V and J are TRBV4-1 and TRBJ1-4; the D is unclear. CDR3 length equals 16 residues. V lost 0 bases to trimming and J lost 8 bases, with 16 bases between them. Germline CDR1 and CDR2: MGHRA and YSYEKL. The CDR3 spells CASSQEMGRVGEKLFF. The CDR3 coding sequence is TGCGCCAGCAGCCAAGAAATGGGGAGGGTAGGAGAAAAACTGTTTTTT.

The chain recombines TRBV9 with TRBJ2-7; 9 bases are shared with TRBD1. CDR1 is SGDLS and CDR2 is YYNGEE in the germline V gene. The CDR3 runs 15 residues. Losses at the gene ends were 2 bases for V and 2 bases for J; bases not matched to a gene: 5. The CDR3 sequence is CASSVGQGSTYEQYF. In DNA, the CDR3 is TGTGCCAGCAGCGTCGGACAGGGGAGCACCTACGAGCAGTACTTC.